This T cell receptor (beta chain) was recovered during a study of shared clonotypes between healthy human individuals. The ends were cut back, 3 bases at V and 0 bases at J, with 11 bases in the middle. This CDR3 spans 16 amino acids. Germline CDR1 is KGHSH and CDR2 is LQKENI. Profiling relied on immunoSEQ multiplex PCR, and the TCRdb table lists in-frame clones only, not all of them. The sample gives around 1.9 million clones, around 93% of which show up once; under 2% is in the top ten. This clone was seen just once. Naive CD8 populations comprised CD45RO-negative cells positively selected for CCR7, excluding terminally differentiated effector memory CD45RA+ cells.

The chain joins TRBV18 to TRBJ1-4, with TRBD1 as a possible D gene (6 bases). This clonotype was sampled from a man younger than 30 in good health. Some clones in this sample may be carry-over from other donors' samples. The sample taken for sequencing was naive CD8+ T cells from PBMCs. CDR3 nucleotides: TGTGCCAGCTCACCGGCGGGGGCGTCAACTAATGAAAAACTGTTTTTT. This sequence encodes CASSPAGASTNEKLFF.